Presented here are 13 T cell receptor beta chains from one specimen sequenced in a study of PD-1 blockade in classical Hodgkin lymphoma. Regarding time point: cycle 4 day 1 (C4D1), after around six weeks of nivolumab. After autologous stem cell transplantation all patients relapsed, and prior brentuximab vedotin exposure differed between cohorts. Magnetic negative selection was used to purify CD4+ T cells from thawed PBMCs. The table came from immunoSEQ multiplex PCR; TCRdb's copy has only in-frame clones and leaves some out. This table holds about 30,000 clones, around 80% found once. Source: CD4+ T cells from blood, taken before the fourth cycle of nivolumab. The origin of the receptors is a human donor with classical Hodgkin lymphoma.

CDR3: CASSPPGTRSAYNEQFF. The CDR3 nucleotides are TGTGCCAGCTCACCACCTGGGACACGATCCGCATACAATGAGCAGTTCTTC. J is TRBJ2-1 and V is TRBV18; tentatively, D is TRBD1 (6 bases). Germline CDR1 and CDR2: KGHSH and LQKENI. CDR3 size: 17 residues. Trimming took 0 bases from V and 4 from J, leaving 16 bases between them.

This chain joins TRBV13 and TRBJ1-2; 7 bases agree with TRBD1. Germline trimming cut 6 bases from V and 2 bases from J; bases unmatched to any gene: 6. The germline gives CDR1 PRHDT, CDR2 FYEKMQ (reference sequence). The CDR3 extends over 14 amino acids. The CDR3 here is CASRATGANYGYTF. In DNA form, the CDR3 reads TGTGCCAGCAGGGCAACAGGGGCAAACTATGGCTACACCTTC. Using reference TRBV13 and TRBJ1-2 for the parts outside the CDR3, the full variable domain is AAGVIQSPRHLIKEKRETATLKCYPIPRHDTVYWYQQGPGQDPQFLISFYEKMQSDKGSIPDRFSAQQFSDYHSELNMSSLELGDSALYFCASRATGANYGYTFGSGTRLTVV.

In this sample, this clone turned up a few times. The gene calls are TRBV5-1 and TRBJ1-4; no reliable D call. Trimming removed 0 bases from V and 2 bases from J, with 8 bases in between. Germline assignment: CDR1 SGHRS and CDR2 YFSETQ. This CDR3 is 15 amino acids long. Here the CDR3 reads CASSLAVGTNEKLFF. In DNA form, the CDR3 reads TGCGCCAGCAGCTTGGCGGTCGGGACTAATGAAAAACTGTTTTTT.

The chain couples TRBV4-2 to TRBJ2-7; 7 bases map to TRBD1. Unmatched junction bases numbered 14, after V lost 7 bases and J lost 5 bases. The germline CDR1 and CDR2 sequences are LGHNA and YNFKEQ. The CDR3 is made up of 15 amino acids. The CDR3 DNA reads TGTGCCAGCAAGCCGGGTGGGACAGCGGCTAACGAGCAGTACTTC. This encodes CASKPGGTAANEQYF.

This clone came up once. Relative to the germline gene, one junction end is altered; a read error may explain this. The chain combines TRBV11-3 with TRBJ1-5, with 7 bases that match TRBD1. The CDR3 totals 17 residues. CDR1 is SGHNT, CDR2 YENEEA, per germline. CDR3 region: CAGSKGQYSNSNQPQHF. The CDR3 nucleotides read TGTGCCGGCAGCAAGGGACAGTACTCGAATAGCAATCAGCCCCAGCATTTT.

The chain couples TRBV6-5 to TRBJ2-6, with D tentatively TRBD1 or TRBD2 (6 bases each). The germline V gene has CDR1 MNHEY and CDR2 SVGAGI. The CDR3 runs 15 residues. The germline V and J ends were trimmed by 6 bases and 4 bases, with 13 bases remaining between them. CDR3 sequence: CASRTGAVGANVLTF. CDR3 DNA: TGTGCCAGCAGGACGGGGGCGGTAGGGGCCAACGTCCTGACTTTC.

The chain links TRBV5-1 to TRBJ2-3; D perhaps matches TRBD1 (5 bases). The CDR3 is made up of 16 amino acids. The germline V gene encodes CDR1 SGHRS and CDR2 YFSETQ. Between the trimmed V and J ends, which lost 2 bases and 0 bases, there was a span of 13 bases. CDR3 amino acids: CASSFILAGSTDTQYF. The CDR3 nucleotides are TGCGCCAGCAGCTTCATCCTGGCAGGGAGCACAGATACGCAGTATTTT.

This clone was counted a single time. This sequence joins TRBV5-1 and TRBJ2-5, with 10 bases fitting TRBD2. V gave up 0 bases and J gave up 5 bases; unmatched junction bases: 7. This CDR3 has 16 amino acids. CDR1 SGHRS and CDR2 YFSETQ come from the germline V gene. CDR3 sequence (DNA): TGCGCCAGCAGCTTGGATCCAGCGGGGGGGCGGGAGACCCAGTACTTC. Residues: CASSLDPAGGRETQYF.

The sample holds one count of this clone. V usage is TRBV27 and J usage is TRBJ2-3; the match to TRBD2 covers 14 bases. Germline-derived CDR1 and CDR2 are MNHEY and SMNVEV (reference sequence). Losses at the gene ends were 8 bases for V and 1 base for J; bases not matched to a gene: 8. The CDR3 has 17 amino acids. The CDR3 DNA sequence: TGTGCCAGCCCCCGGAGGGGACTAGCGGGGGGCACAGATACGCAGTATTTT. This codes for CASPRRGLAGGTDTQYF.

This rearrangement joins TRBV6-1 to TRBJ1-1; 7 nucleotides align to TRBD1. After removal of 5 bases from V and 1 base from J, the junction contained 7 bases not matched to a gene. This CDR3 has 15 residues. Germline V CDR1 and CDR2: MNHNS, SASEGT. The CDR3 nucleotides read TGTGCCAGCAGTTGGATGACAGGGCGGAACACTGAAGCTTTCTTT. Translation: CASSWMTGRNTEAFF.

The genes are TRBV9 and TRBJ2-7; D is undetermined. The CDR3 has 14 residues. Per the germline V gene, CDR1 is SGDLS and CDR2 is YYNGEE. V dropped 0 bases and J dropped 4 bases, with 11 bases sitting between them. As DNA, the CDR3 is TGTGCCAGCAGCGTAGCACCGAAGGGTTACGAGCAGTACTTC. It specifies CASSVAPKGYEQYF.

This chain links TRBV5-1 with TRBJ2-3; a weak D match, TRBD2 (6 bases). The V end lost 1 base, the J end lost 0 bases, and 9 bases lay between the germline ends. Germline CDR1 reads SGHRS; CDR2 reads YFSETQ. The CDR3 covers 15 residues. The CDR3 DNA is TGCGCCAGCAGCTTGATGGGGGGAAGCACAGATACGCAGTATTTT. It translates to CASSLMGGSTDTQYF. Looking up the rest from reference TRBV5-1 and TRBJ2-3 gives the full variable domain: KAGVTQTPRYLIKTRGQQVTLSCSPISGHRSVSWYQQTPGQGLQFLFEYFSETQRNKGNFPGRFSGRQFSNSRSEMNVSTLELGDSALYLCASSLMGGSTDTQYFGPGTRLTVL.

The chain is built from TRBV7-2 and TRBJ2-1, with D maybe TRBD1 (6 bases). Germline V lookup: CDR1 SGHTA, CDR2 FQGNSA. Trimming removed 5 bases at V and 9 bases at J, with 17 bases between. The CDR3 has 14 amino acids. The CDR3, as DNA: TGTGCCAGCAGCGCACACCAGGGGCGAGGTGAGCAGTTCTTC. This codes for CASSAHQGRGEQFF.